The source of this T cell receptor (beta chain) is a study of cytomegalovirus exposure and HLA in healthy donors. PCR used 60 Vbeta primers and 13 Jbeta primers. TCRdb's table, derived via immunoSEQ multiplex PCR, lists solely in-frame clones and lacks some. The sample has about 100,000 clones; more than 75% are singletons. Germline V gene data show CDR1 as MNHNY and CDR2 as SVGAGI (reference sequence). The CDR3 contains 16 residues. After removal of 4 bases from V and 3 bases from J, the junction contained 7 bases not matched to a gene. Sequenced input: PBMCs. This chain uses TRBV6-6 with TRBJ1-5; 9 nucleotides match TRBD1. This TCR derives from a woman aged 60-75 years in good health and CMV-seronegative. This CDR3 reads CASSSPGQGLNQPQHF. Written as DNA, the CDR3 is TGTGCCAGCAGTTCTCCGGGACAGGGACTCAATCAGCCCCAGCATTTT.